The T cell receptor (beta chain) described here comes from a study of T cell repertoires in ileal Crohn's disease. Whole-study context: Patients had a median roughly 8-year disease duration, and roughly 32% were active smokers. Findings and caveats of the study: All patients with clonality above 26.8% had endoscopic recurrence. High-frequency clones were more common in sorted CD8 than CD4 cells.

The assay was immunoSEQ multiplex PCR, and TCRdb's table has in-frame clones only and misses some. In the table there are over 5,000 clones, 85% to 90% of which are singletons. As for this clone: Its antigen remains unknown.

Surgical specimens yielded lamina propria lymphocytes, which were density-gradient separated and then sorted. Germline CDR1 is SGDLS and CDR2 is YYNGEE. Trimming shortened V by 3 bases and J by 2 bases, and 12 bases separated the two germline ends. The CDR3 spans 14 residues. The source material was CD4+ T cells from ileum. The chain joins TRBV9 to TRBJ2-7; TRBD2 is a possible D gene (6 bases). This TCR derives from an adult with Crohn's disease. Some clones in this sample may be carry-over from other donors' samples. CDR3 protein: CASSGGTQPYEQYF. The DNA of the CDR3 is TGTGCCAGCAGCGGCGGGACGCAACCCTACGAGCAGTACTTC.